This paragraph covers one T cell receptor beta chain sequence. Its antigen is still unknown. V dropped 5 bases and J dropped 10; count of bases not matched to a gene: 9. The germline V gene has CDR1 SEHNR and CDR2 FQNEAQ (reference sequence). CDR3 length: 15 amino acids. This sample was taken from a study of cytomegalovirus exposure and HLA in healthy donors. The PCR used 60 Vbeta and 13 Jbeta primers. Some clones are missing from TCRdb's copy, which holds only in-frame ones; the method was immunoSEQ multiplex PCR. The data show 150,000 to 200,000 clones, roughly 74% seen once. Whole-study findings and limits: A later analysis showed that HLA-associated TCR beta chains had undergone more clonal expansion than equally common others.

The receptor comes from a woman aged 25-40 years in good health and CMV-seropositive. The chain combines TRBV7-9 with TRBJ1-6, with 9 positions matching TRBD1. Sequenced: PBMCs. The CDR3 reads CASSPAGTGMSPLHF. DNA of the CDR3: TGTGCCAGCAGCCCGGCCGGGACAGGGATGTCACCCCTCCACTTT. The whole variable domain, remainder taken from reference TRBV7-9 and TRBJ1-6, is DTGVSQNPRHKITKRGQNVTFRCDPISEHNRLYWYRQTLGQGPEFLTYFQNEAQLEKSRLLSDRFSAERPKGSFSTLEIQRTEQGDSAMYLCASSPAGTGMSPLHFGNGTRLTVT.